A selection of T cell receptor beta chains follows, all from one sample in a study of shared clonotypes between healthy human individuals. This table comes from immunoSEQ multiplex PCR, and its TCRdb copy is limited to in-frame clones, with some not included. The data show fewer than 3 million clones, 92% seen once. The specimen was naive CD4+ T cells from PBMCs. Receptors were obtained from a man aged 18 to 30 in good health. Some clones in this sample may be carry-over from other donors' samples. Each CDR3 is given with its conserved first and last residue. D genes are given only for firm matches. The size entry is marked missing in some rows and otherwise reads once, few, many or a size class.

size: once
J: TRBJ2-7
V: TRBV5-1
D: -
DNA: TGCGCCAGCAGCCTAGGTAGACTGGCCCAGGGGGAGCAGTACTTC
CDR3: CASSLGRLAQGEQYF

size: -
J: TRBJ1-5
V: TRBV27
D: -
DNA: TGTGCCAGCAGTTATCGGGGAACAGCGTATCAGCCCCAGCATTTT
CDR3: CASSYRGTAYQPQHF

size: -
J: TRBJ2-7
V: TRBV4-2
D: TRBD2
DNA: TGTGCCAGCAGCCGAGAAGCGGGGCCAACCTACGAGCAGTACTTC
CDR3: CASSREAGPTYEQYF

size: -
J: TRBJ2-1
V: TRBV5-1
D: TRBD2
DNA: TGCGCCAGCAGCCTCGCGGCGGTAGCGGGAGAAGTAAATGAGCAGTTCTTC
CDR3: CASSLAAVAGEVNEQFF

size: -
J: TRBJ2-5
V: TRBV19
D: -
DNA: TGTGCCAGTAGTCCCCGGATGGGATCCTTACTTACCCAGTACTTC
CDR3: CASSPRMGSLLTQYF

size: -
J: TRBJ2-2
V: TRBV5-3
D: TRBD2
DNA: TGTGCCAGAAGCGGAGGATCCCTAGCGGGAGTCACCGGGGAGCTGTTTTTT
CDR3: CARSGGSLAGVTGELFF

size: -
J: TRBJ2-7
V: TRBV19
D: TRBD2
DNA: TGTGCCAGTAGTCAGGGACTAGCGGGATCTCTCTACGAGCAGTACTTC
CDR3: CASSQGLAGSLYEQYF

size: -
J: TRBJ2-3
V: TRBV11-2
D: TRBD1
DNA: TGTGCCAGCAGCTTAGGCGGGACAGGGGCCATAGATACGCAGTATTTT
CDR3: CASSLGGTGAIDTQYF

size: once
J: TRBJ2-1
V: TRBV5-1
D: -
DNA: TGCGCCAGCAGCTTGTCTCGCGGAATTTACAATGAGCAGTTCTTC
CDR3: CASSLSRGIYNEQFF

size: -
J: TRBJ1-1
V: TRBV10-3
D: TRBD1
DNA: TGTGCCATCAGGTTGACAGGGGGCGCGAACACTGAAGCTTTCTTT
CDR3: CAIRLTGGANTEAFF

size: -
J: TRBJ1-2
V: TRBV6-1
D: TRBD1
DNA: TGTGCCAGCAGTGAATTGAGGACAGGGACCGGCTACACCTTC
CDR3: CASSELRTGTGYTF

size: -
J: TRBJ2-2
V: TRBV7-3
D: TRBD2
DNA: TGTGCCAGCAGCTTAAGTACAGCGGGAGCTACTTCCGGGGAGCTGTTTTTT
CDR3: CASSLSTAGATSGELFF

size: -
J: TRBJ2-1
V: TRBV21-1
D: -
DNA: TGTGCCAGCAGCAAGTGTACCGTTTCCTACAATGAGCAGTTCTTC
CDR3: CASSKCTVSYNEQFF

size: -
J: TRBJ1-6
V: TRBV5-4
D: -
DNA: TGTGCCAGCAGCCGAGGGACGAATAATTCACCCCTCCACTTT
CDR3: CASSRGTNNSPLHF

size: -
J: TRBJ1-4
V: TRBV4-3
D: TRBD1
DNA: TGCGCCAGCAGCCAAGATGTGACAGGGGGCTATGGGGAAAAACTGTTTTTT
CDR3: CASSQDVTGGYGEKLFF

size: -
J: TRBJ1-2
V: TRBV5-4
D: -
DNA: TGTGCCAGCAGCCCCGGTCCTCTCGGCTACACCTTC
CDR3: CASSPGPLGYTF

size: -
J: TRBJ2-5
V: TRBV7-2
D: -
DNA: TGTGCCAGCAGCTTAGGGGCCCGCGCCCAGTACTTC
CDR3: CASSLGARAQYF

size: -
J: TRBJ2-7
V: TRBV5-1
D: -
DNA: TGCGCCAGCAGCCGGGGCGGGGATGCCTACGAGCAGTACTTC
CDR3: CASSRGGDAYEQYF

size: -
J: TRBJ1-6
V: TRBV27
D: -
DNA: TGTGCCAGCAGTTTATTCACCTCGAATAATTCACCCCTCCACTTT
CDR3: CASSLFTSNNSPLHF

size: -
J: TRBJ2-1
V: TRBV6-6
D: TRBD2
DNA: TGTGCCAGCAGTTACTCGCGGGAGATGAACAATGAGCAGTTCTTC
CDR3: CASSYSREMNNEQFF

size: -
J: TRBJ2-1
V: TRBV10-2
D: TRBD2
DNA: TGCGCCAGCAGGGCGGGACTAGCGGCTAACAATGAGCAGTTCTTC
CDR3: CASRAGLAANNEQFF

size: -
J: TRBJ2-7
V: TRBV9
D: -
DNA: TGTGCCAGCAGCGGCGGGACAGCCTCCTACGAGCAGTACTTC
CDR3: CASSGGTASYEQYF

size: -
J: TRBJ1-2
V: TRBV30
D: -
DNA: TGTGCCTGGAGTGTACAATTGAGTCGGACAACCTCTAACTATGGCTACACCTTC
CDR3: CAWSVQLSRTTSNYGYTF

size: -
J: TRBJ1-3
V: TRBV28
D: -
DNA: TGTGCCAGCAGTTTGCGGGGTTACTCTGGAAACACCATATATTTT
CDR3: CASSLRGYSGNTIYF

size: -
J: TRBJ2-1
V: TRBV28
D: -
DNA: TGTGCCAGCAGTCCTCTTCAGCATGAGCAGTTCTTC
CDR3: CASSPLQHEQFF

size: -
J: TRBJ1-2
V: TRBV6-1
D: TRBD1
DNA: TGTGCCAGCAGTGTATCATCCGGGACAGGGGGTTATGGCTACACCTTC
CDR3: CASSVSSGTGGYGYTF

size: -
J: TRBJ2-7
V: TRBV7-9
D: -
DNA: TGTGCCAGCAGCTTAATTTCTTCGGGTCACGAGCAGTACTTC
CDR3: CASSLISSGHEQYF

size: -
J: TRBJ2-1
V: TRBV5-1
D: -
DNA: TGCGCCAGCAGCTGGTCGGAGTTTTGGTACAATGAGCAGTTCTTC
CDR3: CASSWSEFWYNEQFF

size: -
J: TRBJ2-3
V: TRBV11-2
D: -
DNA: TGTGCCAGCGGCACAGGGGAGGTGTATGCAGATACGCAGTATTTT
CDR3: CASGTGEVYADTQYF

size: -
J: TRBJ2-7
V: TRBV6-1
D: -
DNA: TGTGCCAGCAGTGGTAGCGGTGGAACCTACGAGCAGTACTTC
CDR3: CASSGSGGTYEQYF

size: -
J: TRBJ2-5
V: TRBV18
D: -
DNA: TGTGCCAGCTCACCGGCACGGGCTCGGGAGACCCAGTACTTC
CDR3: CASSPARARETQYF

size: -
J: TRBJ1-1
V: TRBV6-4
D: -
DNA: TGTGCCAGCAGGAGAAGGGTTGGGGACACTGAAGCTTTCTTT
CDR3: CASRRRVGDTEAFF

size: -
J: TRBJ1-2
V: TRBV19
D: -
DNA: TGTGCCAGTAGTATCACGAGTCGAGACTCGGGGTACACCTTC
CDR3: CASSITSRDSGYTF